This T cell receptor beta chain was identified in a study of long-term antiretroviral therapy in people with HIV. Study overall: The 2015 immediate-ART recommendation came about a decade after the earliest samples.

Until DNA extraction, the samples held between about 0.9-10 million cryopreserved PBMC. Study outcomes and limitations: Despite increasing after ART, diversity remained lower than that of transplant donor controls.

At the survey level, the v3.0 immunoSEQ assay was run. Sequencing was performed with immunoSEQ multiplex PCR; in TCRdb, only in-frame clones are kept and a portion is missing. The sample records 20,000 to 30,000 clones, approximately 88% being singletons. The ends lost 1 base at V and 4 bases at J; junction bases unmatched: 2. CDR1 and CDR2 (germline): MGHRA, YSYEKL. This CDR3 contains 15 residues. As for this clone: The antigen remains undetermined.

V is TRBV4-1 and J is TRBJ2-5, with 11 bases fitting TRBD2. The sequence was collected from a man in his thirties or forties with HIV. The sample was unsorted PBMCs, taken roughly 4.5 years after starting antiretroviral therapy. CDR3 sequence reads: CASSQGLAGLETQYF. Written as DNA, the CDR3 is TGCGCCAGCAGCCAAGGACTAGCGGGACTAGAGACCCAGTACTTC.